Listed below are T cell receptor beta chains from one sample, sequenced in a study of cytomegalovirus exposure and HLA in healthy donors. TCRdb's table, derived via immunoSEQ multiplex PCR, lists solely in-frame clones and lacks some. The data show approximately 160,000 clones, about three quarters seen once. Sequenced material: PBMCs. The receptors come from a man in his late teens or twenties in good health and CMV-seropositive. Each CDR3 is given with its conserved first and last residue. D genes are given only for firm matches. Clone size is given for some rows only: seen once, a few or many times, or a class if the clone is expanded.

>TRBJ2-3|TRBV25-1|few|-
CASSESSSRDTQYF
TGTGCCAGCAGTGAATCTTCCTCCCGTGATACGCAGTATTTT
>TRBJ1-3|TRBV18|few|-
CASSPQGLGGNTIYF
TGTGCCAGCTCACCTCAGGGCCTGGGAGGAAACACCATATATTTT
>TRBJ1-2|TRBV28|few|-
CASRQVVNYGYTF
TGTGCCAGCAGACAGGTCGTTAACTATGGCTACACCTTC
>TRBJ2-3|TRBV19|-|TRBD2
CASTPTSGGTDTQYF
TGTGCCAGTACCCCGACTAGCGGGGGTACAGATACGCAGTATTTT
>TRBJ1-5|TRBV21-1|-|-
CASPPRGGGNQPQHF
TGTGCCAGCCCCCCCCGCGGGGGGGGGAATCAGCCCCAGCATTTT
>TRBJ2-5|TRBV5-1|-|TRBD2
CASTLSGTSGVETQYF
TGCGCCAGCACCCTCTCCGGGACTAGCGGGGTTGAGACCCAGTACTTC
>TRBJ1-2|TRBV29-1|-|TRBD1
CSVEGTGGYHNYGYTF
TGCAGCGTTGAGGGGACAGGGGGGTATCATAACTATGGCTACACCTTC
>TRBJ2-2|TRBV7-8|-|TRBD2
CASSRGLAGAPGELFF
TGTGCCAGCAGCCGGGGACTAGCGGGAGCTCCCGGGGAGCTGTTTTTT
>TRBJ1-1|TRBV6-5|-|-
CASIEETEAFF
TGTGCCAGCATAGAGGAGACTGAAGCTTTCTTT
>TRBJ1-4|TRBV19|-|-
CASSPDGKGAQRLFF
TGTGCCAGTAGTCCAGACGGGAAGGGTGCTCAACGACTGTTTTTT
>TRBJ2-1|TRBV7-6|-|-
CASSREEDNNEQFF
TGTGCCAGCAGTCGGGAAGAGGATAACAATGAGCAGTTCTTC
>TRBJ2-1|TRBV27|-|-
CASRRGNEQFF
TGTGCCAGCAGGAGGGGGAATGAGCAGTTCTTC
>TRBJ1-5|TRBV6-4|once|-
CASSATAGNQPQHF
TGTGCCAGCAGTGCCACTGCGGGCAATCAGCCCCAGCATTTT
>TRBJ1-2|TRBV28|-|TRBD1
CASSVMGQSYGYTF
TGTGCCAGCAGTGTCATGGGACAGAGCTATGGCTACACCTTC
>TRBJ1-2|TRBV28|-|-
CASSYRDGYGYTF
TGTGCCAGCAGCTACAGGGATGGCTATGGCTACACCTTC
>TRBJ1-1|TRBV5-1|-|-
CASSPVLGRRNTEAFF
TGCGCCAGCAGCCCCGTCCTGGGGAGGAGGAACACTGAAGCTTTCTTT
>TRBJ1-2|TRBV27|-|TRBD1
CASRGDRGDFVHGYTF
TGTGCCAGCAGGGGGGACAGGGGGGACTTCGTGCATGGCTACACCTTC
>TRBJ2-1|TRBV7-8|-|-
CASSPPGSRYNEQFF
TGTGCCAGCAGCCCCCCCGGGAGCAGGTACAATGAGCAGTTCTTC
>TRBJ1-2|TRBV28|-|TRBD1
CASRVPDRGNYGYTF
TGTGCCAGCAGAGTTCCGGACAGGGGGAACTATGGCTACACCTTC
>TRBJ2-1|TRBV28|-|TRBD1
CASSPTGARGNEQFF
TGTGCCAGCAGCCCAACAGGGGCCCGAGGAAATGAGCAGTTCTTC
>TRBJ1-6|TRBV30|-|-
CACSGVNSPLHF
TGTGCCTGTTCGGGGGTTAATTCACCCCTCCACTTT
>TRBJ2-3|TRBV7-8|-|TRBD1
CASSPGTVTDTQYF
TGTGCCAGCAGCCCCGGGACAGTCACAGATACGCAGTATTTT
>TRBJ2-3|TRBV2|-|-
CASSAQGNTQYF
TGTGCCAGCAGTGCACAGGGCAATACGCAGTATTTT
>TRBJ1-2|TRBV5-1|-|-
CASSPEQGAPYGYTF
TGCGCCAGCAGCCCAGAACAGGGTGCTCCCTATGGCTACACCTTC
>TRBJ2-2|TRBV19|once|-
CASSTLDTGELFF
TGTGCCAGTAGTACCCTCGACACCGGGGAGCTGTTTTTT
>TRBJ1-1|TRBV23-1|-|-
CASSQGGSAEAFF
TGCGCCAGCAGTCAAGGAGGGTCGGCTGAAGCTTTCTTT
>TRBJ2-1|TRBV27|-|TRBD2
CASSPRLAASSYNEQFF
TGTGCCAGCAGTCCCAGACTAGCGGCAAGCTCCTACAATGAGCAGTTCTTC
>TRBJ1-2|TRBV5-1|-|TRBD1
CASSGDRGGYAF
TGCGCCAGCAGCGGGGACAGGGGTGGCTACGCCTTC
>TRBJ1-1|TRBV28|-|TRBD1
CASLSDRERPEAFF
TGTGCCAGCCTATCGGACAGGGAAAGGCCTGAAGCTTTCTTT
>TRBJ1-1|TRBV5-1|-|-
CASSLELRGDTEAFF
TGCGCCAGCAGCTTGGAGTTGCGGGGGGACACTGAAGCTTTCTTT
>TRBJ1-5|TRBV19|-|-
CASSMEGRNQPQHF
TGTGCCAGTAGTATGGAGGGGCGCAATCAGCCCCAGCATTTT
>TRBJ2-6|TRBV15|-|-
CATSSERVGANVLTF
TGTGCCACCAGCAGCGAGAGGGTCGGGGCCAACGTCCTGACTTTC
>TRBJ2-3|TRBV2|few|TRBD2
CASSATSGGQKDTQYF
TGTGCCAGCAGTGCGACTAGCGGGGGCCAGAAAGATACGCAGTATTTT
>TRBJ2-3|TRBV5-1|few|-
CASSFDTPSTDTQYF
TGCGCCAGCAGCTTCGACACCCCTAGCACAGATACGCAGTATTTT
>TRBJ2-1|TRBV20-1|-|TRBD2
CSAKSGRSQFF
TGCAGTGCAAAAAGCGGGAGGAGTCAGTTCTTC
>TRBJ1-1|TRBV9|-|-
CASRDGRAGENTEAFF
TGTGCCAGCAGGGATGGGAGGGCAGGGGAGAACACTGAAGCTTTCTTT